Listed here are 3 T cell receptor beta chains from one sample, sequenced in a study of T cell responses to AZD1222 COVID-19 vaccine (dated by TCRdb to the early 2020s). Receptor amplification or capture employed the immunoSEQ multiplex PCR assay. The source is immuneACCESS, and TCRdb retained only in-frame sequences with V and J called. Part of the clones is not carried over; for the studies checked, unresolved V genes explain less than half of this, and the remainder is unexplained. The sample data list around 80,000 clones, and 80% to 95% of these were observed just once. Together, the top ten hold approximately 4.5% of the sample. This sample's time point label indicates: about 28 days (+/-7) after the second vaccine dose. The source was peripheral blood, collected 28 days after the second AZD1222 dose. Source of these receptors: an adult who received the AZD1222 COVID-19 vaccine.

The chain recombines TRBV10-3 with TRBJ1-5; no firm D call. CDR1 and CDR2 (germline): ENHRY, SYGVKD. The V and J ends lost 3 bases and 5 bases respectively, with 14 bases between them. CDR3 size: 15 residues. The CDR3 nucleotides are TGTGCCATCAGTGATCGGAGCAGCCTCGATCAGCCCCAGCATTTT. Residues: CAISDRSSLDQPQHF.

The rearrangement joins TRBV5-1 to TRBJ2-3, with 7 positions matching TRBD2. After removal of 0 bases from V and 3 bases from J, the junction contained 1 base not matched to a gene. The CDR3 totals 14 residues. CDR1 is SGHRS and CDR2 is YFSETQ in the germline V gene. This CDR3 reads CASSLGLATDTQYF. DNA for the CDR3: TGCGCCAGCAGCTTGGGACTAGCTACAGATACGCAGTATTTT.

The chain couples TRBV7-8 to TRBJ2-7; D remains ambiguous. This CDR3 is built from 13 residues. From germline, CDR1 is SGHVS and CDR2 FQNEAQ. Trimming pared 1 base from V and 5 bases from J, leaving 9 bases between. This CDR3 is CASSLDSFDEQYF. CDR3 nucleotide sequence: TGTGCCAGCAGCTTAGACAGTTTCGACGAGCAGTACTTC.